This TCR beta chain was obtained from a study of blood T cells in healthy people across ages. CDR3 length: 14 amino acids. The germline CDR1 and CDR2 sequences are DFQATT and SNEGSKA (reference sequence). Trimming took 1 base from V and 1 from J, leaving 10 bases between them. Donor samples were obtained from healthy Caucasian individuals from Russia, aged about 6 to 100. Roughly 9.2 milliliters was the volume of peripheral blood drawn from each donor. Comments on this clonotype: Its antigen is as yet unknown.

Overall study results and limits: Donor CMV infection status was unknown, possibly confounding age-related changes in expanded clonotypes. Unsorted PBMCs ruled out conclusive naive versus antigen-experienced comparison.

Then a second PCR, running about 7 to 11 cycles, was carried out with a sample-barcoded 5' primer and a J-beta primer mix. One entry per CDR3 protein, called by TCRdb with MiXCR from the 5' RACE reads. The sample has hundreds of thousands of distinct CDR3 sequences, around 50% seen once; the top ten hold approximately 24%. The sample comprised blood. The V call is TRBV20-1, the J call TRBJ1-1, with no clear D. The receptor's source is a man aged 40-49 years in good health. In DNA, the CDR3 is TGCAGTGCTAGAGTTGCCAGTCGGAACACTGAAGCTTTCTTT. Its translation is CSARVASRNTEAFF.